This TCR beta chain was found in a study of blood T cell repertoires in COVID-19. The overall study: The study drew acute and convalescent COVID-19 samples from the United States, Italy and Spain. T cells, B-cell-depleted T cells, or PBMCs supplied cDNA or gDNA.

The CDR3 has 16 amino acids. Germline V lookup: CDR1 MNHEY, CDR2 SMNVEV (reference sequence). V was clipped by 5 bases and J by 2 bases; unmatched bases: 11. In the source study's methods: Nucleated cell counts were estimated from reference gene primer amplification. TCRdb's copy holds only in-frame clones and misses some; the assay was immunoSEQ multiplex PCR. V, J and clone size reflect that table, while D and trimming were determined from the DNA. The sample has some 700,000 clones, just under 90% seen once. The sample was peripheral blood. The chain uses TRBV27 and TRBJ1-2; TRBD1 matches 7 bases. The sequence derives from a woman younger than 30 with acute or convalescent COVID-19. The CDR3 loop reads CASSTSTGLGNYGYTF. In nucleotides, the CDR3 is TGTGCCAGCAGTACCTCGACAGGGTTGGGAAACTATGGCTACACCTTC.